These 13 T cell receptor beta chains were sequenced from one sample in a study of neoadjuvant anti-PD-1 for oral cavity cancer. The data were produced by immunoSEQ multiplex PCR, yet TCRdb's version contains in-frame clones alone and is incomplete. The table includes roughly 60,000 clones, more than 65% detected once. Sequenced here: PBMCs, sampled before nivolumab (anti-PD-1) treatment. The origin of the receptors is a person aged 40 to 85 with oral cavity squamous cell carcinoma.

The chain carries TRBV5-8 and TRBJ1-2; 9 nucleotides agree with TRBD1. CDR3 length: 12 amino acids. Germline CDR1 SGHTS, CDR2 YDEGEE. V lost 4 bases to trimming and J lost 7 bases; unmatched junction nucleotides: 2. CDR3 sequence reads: CASSRTGAGYTF. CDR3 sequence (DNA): TGTGCCAGCAGCCGGACAGGGGCTGGCTACACCTTC. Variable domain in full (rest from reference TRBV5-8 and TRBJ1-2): EAGVTQSPTHLIKTRGQQATLRCSPISGHTSVYWYQQALGLGLQFLLWYDEGEERNRGNFPPRFSGRQFPNYSSELNVNALELEDSALYLCASSRTGAGYTFGSGTRLTVV.

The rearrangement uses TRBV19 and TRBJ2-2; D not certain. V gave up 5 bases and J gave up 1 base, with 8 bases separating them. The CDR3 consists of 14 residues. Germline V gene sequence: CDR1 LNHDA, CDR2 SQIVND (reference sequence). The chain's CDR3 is CASSSRQNTGELFF. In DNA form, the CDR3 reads TGTGCCAGTAGTTCCCGACAGAACACCGGGGAGCTGTTTTTT.

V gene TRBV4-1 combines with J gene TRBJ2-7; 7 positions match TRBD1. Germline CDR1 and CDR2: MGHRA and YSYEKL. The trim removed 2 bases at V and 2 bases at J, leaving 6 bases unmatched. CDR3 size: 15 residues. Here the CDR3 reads CASSQLRTGPYEQYF. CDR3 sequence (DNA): TGCGCCAGCAGCCAACTCCGGACAGGACCCTACGAGCAGTACTTC.

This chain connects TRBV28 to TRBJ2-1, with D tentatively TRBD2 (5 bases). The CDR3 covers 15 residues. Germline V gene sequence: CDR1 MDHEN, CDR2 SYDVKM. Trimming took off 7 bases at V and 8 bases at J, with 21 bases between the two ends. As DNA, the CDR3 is TGTGCCAGCACCCCTGCTGGACTCGGTTGGTATGAGCAGTTCTTC. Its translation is CASTPAGLGWYEQFF.

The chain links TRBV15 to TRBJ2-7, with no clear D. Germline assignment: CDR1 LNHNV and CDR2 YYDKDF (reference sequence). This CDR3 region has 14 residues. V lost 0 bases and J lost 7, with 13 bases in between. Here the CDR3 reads CATSREAGHLEQYF. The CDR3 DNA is TGTGCCACCAGCAGAGAAGCAGGCCACCTGGAGCAGTACTTC.

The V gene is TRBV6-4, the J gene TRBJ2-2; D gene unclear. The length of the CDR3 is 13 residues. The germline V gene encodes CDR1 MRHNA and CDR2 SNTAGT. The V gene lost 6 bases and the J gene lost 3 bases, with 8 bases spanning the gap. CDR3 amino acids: CASSHLYTGELFF. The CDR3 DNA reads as TGTGCCAGCAGCCACCTGTACACCGGGGAGCTGTTTTTT.

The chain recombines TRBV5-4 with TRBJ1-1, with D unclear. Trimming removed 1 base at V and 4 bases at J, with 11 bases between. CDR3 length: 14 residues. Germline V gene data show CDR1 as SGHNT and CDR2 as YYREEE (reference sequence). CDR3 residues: CASSLLKGSTEAFF. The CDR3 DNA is TGTGCCAGCAGCTTGTTGAAGGGAAGCACTGAAGCTTTCTTT.

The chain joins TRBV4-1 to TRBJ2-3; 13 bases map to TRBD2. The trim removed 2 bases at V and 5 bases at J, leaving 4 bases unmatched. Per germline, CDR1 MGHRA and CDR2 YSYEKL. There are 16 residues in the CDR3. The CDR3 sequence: CASSQRLAGGLDTQYF. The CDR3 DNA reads TGCGCCAGCAGCCAAAGACTAGCGGGAGGCCTAGATACGCAGTATTTT.

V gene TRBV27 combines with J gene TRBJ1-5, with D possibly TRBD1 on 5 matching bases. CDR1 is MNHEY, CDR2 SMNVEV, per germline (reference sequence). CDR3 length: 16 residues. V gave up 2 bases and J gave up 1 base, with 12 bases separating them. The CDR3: CASSLTGSSSNQPQHF. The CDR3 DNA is TGTGCCAGCAGTTTAACAGGAAGCAGCAGCAATCAGCCCCAGCATTTT.

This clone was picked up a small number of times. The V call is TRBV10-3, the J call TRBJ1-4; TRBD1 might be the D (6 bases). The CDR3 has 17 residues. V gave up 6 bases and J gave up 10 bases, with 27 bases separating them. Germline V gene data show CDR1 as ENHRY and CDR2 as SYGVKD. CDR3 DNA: TGTGCCATCAGCGCAAACGACGATAACAGGGTAGGAGGAAAACTGTTTTTT. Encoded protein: CAISANDDNRVGGKLFF.

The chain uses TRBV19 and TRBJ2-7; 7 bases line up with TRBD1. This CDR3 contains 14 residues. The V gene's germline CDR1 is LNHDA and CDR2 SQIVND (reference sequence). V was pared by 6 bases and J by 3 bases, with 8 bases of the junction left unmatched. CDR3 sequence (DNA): TGTGCCAGTAGCAAACAGGGGAAGGACTACGAGCAGTACTTC. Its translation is CASSKQGKDYEQYF.

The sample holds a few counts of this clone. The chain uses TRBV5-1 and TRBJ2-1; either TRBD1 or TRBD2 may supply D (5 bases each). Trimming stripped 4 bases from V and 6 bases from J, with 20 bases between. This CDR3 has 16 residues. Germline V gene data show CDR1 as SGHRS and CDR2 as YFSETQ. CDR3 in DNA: TGCGCCAGCAGCCTGGGGACCAACGTTTTGGCCAATGAGCAGTTCTTC. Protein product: CASSLGTNVLANEQFF.

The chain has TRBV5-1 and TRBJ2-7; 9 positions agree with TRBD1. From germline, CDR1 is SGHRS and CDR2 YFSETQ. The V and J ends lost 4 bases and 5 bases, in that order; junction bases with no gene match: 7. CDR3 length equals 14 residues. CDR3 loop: CASSTGTGIDEQYF. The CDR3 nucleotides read TGCGCCAGCAGCACCGGGACAGGGATCGACGAGCAGTACTTC.